One sample yielded the 24 T cell receptor beta chains listed below, sequenced in a study of blood T cells in healthy people across ages. Through a sample-barcoded 5' primer and a J-beta primer mix, a second PCR was run for roughly 7 to 11 cycles. Via MiXCR, TCRdb re-called the 5' RACE reads, giving one row per CDR3 protein. Among 780,000 or so distinct CDR3 sequences listed, around 25% were seen once. This sample was shared with a second study, whose subject was T cells of mothers and their children.

Material: blood. The receptors originated from a boy aged 10-17 years in good health.

The rearrangement joins TRBV7-6 to TRBJ2-5; D is ambiguous. Near its end, the DNA agrees better with TRBJ2-7, so the J call may be wrong. This CDR3 is built from 12 residues. Per the germline V gene, CDR1 is SGHVS and CDR2 is FNYEAQ. CDR3 loop: CASSRSRDEQYF. The CDR3 DNA is TGTGCCAGCAGCCGCTCTCGGGACGAGCAGTACTTC.

The chain is built from TRBV7-8 and TRBJ2-5, with D possibly matching TRBD2 (6 bases). Germline V gene sequence: CDR1 SGHVS, CDR2 FQNEAQ. The CDR3 runs to 15 residues. Trimming removed 5 bases from V and 11 bases from J, with 24 bases in between. In DNA form, the CDR3 reads TGTGCCAGCAGCCCTGGATGGGTTTTGTGGGGGGAGCAGTACTTC. Protein product: CASSPGWVLWGEQYF.

This clonotype has just a few counts. The chain links TRBV5-1 to TRBJ2-1, with a tentative D call TRBD2 (6 bases). The germline V gene has CDR1 SGHRS and CDR2 YFSETQ. This CDR3 has 16 amino acids. V was pared by 4 bases and J by 5 bases, with 19 bases between. The CDR3 reads CASSADFPWGDNEQFF. The CDR3 DNA is TGCGCCAGCAGCGCGGACTTTCCGTGGGGGGACAATGAGCAGTTCTTC.

V usage is TRBV20-1 and J usage is TRBJ2-6; D unresolved. From germline, CDR1 is DFQATT and CDR2 SNEGSKA (reference sequence). This CDR3 is built from 15 residues. V was shortened by 5 bases and J by 1 base, with 12 bases between the two germline ends. The CDR3 sequence: CSADRAESGANVLTF. CDR3 coding DNA: TGCAGTGCTGATCGGGCGGAGTCTGGGGCCAACGTCCTGACTTTC.

This clonotype occurred a few times. This chain joins TRBV29-1 and TRBJ1-3, with D uncertain. The CDR3 has 13 residues. Germline CDR1 reads SQVTM; CDR2 reads ANQGSEA. The ends were cut back, 0 bases at V and 4 bases at J, with 7 bases in the middle. The CDR3 here is CSVEDLRGNTIYF. CDR3 nucleotides: TGCAGCGTTGAAGACCTGAGAGGAAACACCATATATTTT. Filled out from reference TRBV29-1 and TRBJ1-3, the complete variable domain reads SAVISQKPSRDICQRGTSLTIQCQVDSQVTMMFWYRQQPGQSLTLIATANQGSEATYESGFVIDKFPISRPNLTFSTLTVSNMSPEDSSIYLCSVEDLRGNTIYFGEGSWLTVV.

This chain links TRBV10-3 with TRBJ2-1; maybe TRBD2 (5 bases). The CDR3 has 14 residues. The V end lost 3 bases, the J end lost 4 bases, and 10 bases lay between the germline ends. Per the germline V gene, CDR1 is ENHRY and CDR2 is SYGVKD. Written as DNA, the CDR3 is TGTGCCATCAGTGACATTACTAGTTACAATGAGCAGTTCTTC. Its protein is CAISDITSYNEQFF.

This clonotype appeared a few times. V is TRBV13 and J is TRBJ1-4; D is perhaps TRBD1 (5 bases). The CDR3 has 15 amino acids. Germline V gives CDR1 PRHDT, CDR2 FYEKMQ (reference sequence). The V gene lost 0 bases and the J gene lost 8 bases, with 13 bases spanning the gap. CDR3 in amino acids: CASSLGGGAKEKLFF. CDR3 sequence (DNA): TGTGCCAGCAGCTTAGGAGGCGGGGCCAAGGAAAAACTGTTTTTT.

The chain links TRBV7-2 to TRBJ1-6; no clear D gene. Germline V gene data show CDR1 as SGHTA and CDR2 as FQGNSA. This CDR3 contains 16 residues. Trimming took off 2 bases at V and 0 bases at J, with 8 bases between the two ends. CDR3 sequence reads: CASSLPPSSYNSPLHF. The CDR3 DNA follows: TGTGCCAGCAGCTTACCCCCGAGCTCCTATAATTCACCCCTCCACTTT.

This clonotype has a handful of counts. The chain has TRBV7-6 and TRBJ2-5; the D gene is possibly TRBD2 (5 bases). Gene TRBJ2-1 matches the end of the DNA better, so the J call may be wrong. Germline V lookup: CDR1 SGHVS, CDR2 FNYEAQ. This CDR3 region has 13 residues. The CDR3, as DNA: TGTGCCAGCAGCCCACTAGATAGCAATGAGCAGTTCTTC. It specifies CASSPLDSNEQFF.

There are a few counts of this clonotype. The chain recombines TRBV18 with TRBJ1-4; 7 nucleotides agree with TRBD1. This CDR3 is 16 amino acids long. The J segment lost 2 bases and the V segment lost 4 bases, leaving 7 bases of the junction unmatched. The germline V gene has CDR1 KGHSH and CDR2 LQKENI. The CDR3 nucleotides read TGTGCCAGCTCACGGTCACAGGGGACGACTAATGAAAAACTGTTTTTT. Protein: CASSRSQGTTNEKLFF. The full variable domain, rest sourced from reference TRBV18 and TRBJ1-4, is NAGVMQNPRHLVRRRGQEARLRCSPMKGHSHVYWYRQLPEEGLKFMVYLQKENIIDESGMPKERFSAEFPKEGPSILRIQQVVRGDSAAYFCASSRSQGTTNEKLFFGSGTQLSVL.

The chain is built from TRBV4-3 and TRBJ1-5; D is ambiguous. The V gene lost 5 bases and the J gene lost 8 bases, with 13 bases spanning the gap. The germline CDR1 and CDR2 sequences are LGHNA and YSLEER. The CDR3 spans 13 residues. CDR3 residues: CASSDYIDEPQHF. As DNA, the CDR3 is TGCGCCAGCAGCGACTATATAGATGAGCCCCAGCATTTT.

The genes are TRBV4-3 and TRBJ1-4; D not resolved. CDR1 is LGHNA, CDR2 YSLEER, per germline. The CDR3 runs to 15 residues. The V end was cut by 0 bases, the J end by 6 bases, with 11 bases between. The CDR3 is CASSQETGDYEKLFF. The CDR3 nucleotides are TGCGCCAGCAGCCAAGAGACGGGAGATTATGAAAAACTGTTTTTT.

V and J are TRBV5-1 and TRBJ2-7, with D perhaps TRBD1 (6 bases). The CDR3 has 16 residues. The germline gives CDR1 SGHRS, CDR2 YFSETQ. V gave up 2 bases and J gave up 2 bases, with 17 bases separating them. The CDR3: CASSFNPGTRTYEQYF. The DNA for the CDR3 is TGCGCCAGCAGCTTCAACCCCGGGACAAGGACCTACGAGCAGTACTTC.

The J gene is TRBJ2-5, the V gene TRBV3-1; TRBD1 or TRBD2 may be the D gene (5 bases each). This CDR3 comprises 16 residues. Germline V gene data show CDR1 as LGHDT and CDR2 as YNNKEL (reference sequence). Trimming removed 5 bases from V and 2 bases from J, with 18 bases in between. The DNA of the CDR3 is TGTGCCAGCAGCTTATATGGGGGTCGGCTTCAAGAGACCCAGTACTTC. Encoded protein: CASSLYGGRLQETQYF.

V and J are TRBV2 and TRBJ1-4; D not resolved. Germline values: CDR1 SNHLY, CDR2 FYNNEI. Trimming cost V 6 bases and J 0 bases, with 11 bases left between them. The CDR3 is 15 residues long. Written as DNA, the CDR3 is TGTGCCAGCAGGCTCGACTATGCAACTAATGAAAAACTGTTTTTT. Translation gives CASRLDYATNEKLFF. The whole variable domain, filled in from reference TRBV2 and TRBJ1-4, reads EPEVTQTPSHQVTQMGQEVILRCVPISNHLYFYWYRQILGQKVEFLVSFYNNEISEKSEIFDDQFSVERPDGSNFTLKIRSTKLEDSAMYFCASRLDYATNEKLFFGSGTQLSVL.

The sample holds many counts of this clonotype. The chain joins TRBV29-1 to TRBJ2-7; 8 bases are a match to TRBD2. The CDR3 length is 12 residues. V shed 7 bases, J shed 4 bases, and the junction held 6 bases outside the gene matches. The germline CDR1 and CDR2 sequences are SQVTM and ANQGSEA. The DNA for the CDR3 is TGCAGCGCCACCGGGACTAGTTACGAGCAGTACTTC. It yields the protein CSATGTSYEQYF.

At least ten counts were recorded for this clonotype. This chain joins TRBV7-2 and TRBJ2-7; 8 positions agree with TRBD1. Germline V gene sequence: CDR1 SGHTA, CDR2 FQGNSA. V lost 5 bases and J lost 2; bases outside the gene matches: 2. The CDR3 runs to 13 residues. CDR3 in amino acids: CASSADRAYEQYF. The CDR3 DNA sequence: TGTGCCAGCAGCGCGGACAGGGCCTACGAGCAGTACTTC.

The genes are TRBV10-3 and TRBJ2-5; 9 bases fit TRBD1. The germline gives CDR1 ENHRY, CDR2 SYGVKD. This CDR3 has 17 amino acids. J gave up 2 bases and V 3 bases, and 10 bases lay outside the gene matches. This CDR3 reads CAISDWTRDREQETQYF. The CDR3, as DNA: TGTGCCATCAGTGACTGGACGCGGGACAGGGAGCAAGAGACCCAGTACTTC.

This clonotype has only a few counts. At one boundary the junction diverges from the germline segment, which might be a read error. The CDR3 loop reads CASSQDIGTGVTEELFF. The CDR3 DNA is TGCGCCAGCAGCCAAGATATCGGGACAGGGGTTACCGAGGAGCTGTTTTTT. The chain links TRBV4-1 to TRBJ2-2; 10 bases line up with TRBD1. This CDR3 spans 17 amino acids. Germline CDR1 is MGHRA and CDR2 is YSYEKL.

This clonotype was recorded a few times. DNA for the CDR3: TGTGCCACCAGTGATTCGGCGGACCCCCGTCAGCCCCAGCATTTT. Protein sequence: CATSDSADPRQPQHF. The rearrangement links TRBV24-1 to TRBJ1-5; D is uncertain. Germline CDR1 is KGHDR and CDR2 is SFDVKD. This CDR3 is 15 amino acids long. Between the trimmed V and J ends, which lost 2 bases and 6 bases, there was a span of 13 bases.

This clonotype was detected a few times. CDR3 protein: CSVDTGSVYNEQFF. The CDR3 bases are TGCAGCGTTGATACGGGGTCGGTCTACAATGAGCAGTTCTTC. The chain links TRBV29-1 to TRBJ2-1; maybe TRBD2 (5 bases). The CDR3 totals 14 residues. Germline assignment: CDR1 SQVTM and CDR2 ANQGSEA. With 3 bases removed from V and 3 bases from J, the gap between germline ends came to 12 bases.

The rearrangement uses TRBV5-1 and TRBJ2-2; D not certain. Germline lookup yields CDR1 SGHRS and CDR2 YFSETQ. Between the trimmed V and J ends, which lost 0 bases and 8 bases, there was a span of 14 bases. The CDR3 contains 15 residues. The CDR3 sequence is CASSLEWTTEGELFF. DNA of the CDR3: TGCGCCAGCAGCTTGGAGTGGACCACGGAAGGGGAGCTGTTTTTT.

The chain has TRBV6-5 and TRBJ2-5; D remains unclear. In germline, CDR1 is MNHEY, CDR2 SVGAGI. V was shortened by 4 bases and J by 1 base, with 13 bases between the two germline ends. The CDR3 spans 15 residues. This chain's CDR3 is CASSSLGRLQETQYF. The CDR3 DNA reads as TGTGCCAGCAGTTCTCTCGGACGTCTCCAAGAGACCCAGTACTTC.

This clonotype was counted only a few times. The rearrangement uses TRBV14 and TRBJ2-1; D could derive from TRBD1 or TRBD2 (5 bases each). This CDR3 spans 15 amino acids. The germline CDR1 and CDR2 sequences are SGHDN and FVKESK. Trimming cost V 10 bases and J 2 bases, with 18 bases left between them. The CDR3 region is CATRGPTTTYNEQFF. Here the CDR3 DNA reads TGTGCCACCCGGGGCCCCACAACGACCTACAATGAGCAGTTCTTC.